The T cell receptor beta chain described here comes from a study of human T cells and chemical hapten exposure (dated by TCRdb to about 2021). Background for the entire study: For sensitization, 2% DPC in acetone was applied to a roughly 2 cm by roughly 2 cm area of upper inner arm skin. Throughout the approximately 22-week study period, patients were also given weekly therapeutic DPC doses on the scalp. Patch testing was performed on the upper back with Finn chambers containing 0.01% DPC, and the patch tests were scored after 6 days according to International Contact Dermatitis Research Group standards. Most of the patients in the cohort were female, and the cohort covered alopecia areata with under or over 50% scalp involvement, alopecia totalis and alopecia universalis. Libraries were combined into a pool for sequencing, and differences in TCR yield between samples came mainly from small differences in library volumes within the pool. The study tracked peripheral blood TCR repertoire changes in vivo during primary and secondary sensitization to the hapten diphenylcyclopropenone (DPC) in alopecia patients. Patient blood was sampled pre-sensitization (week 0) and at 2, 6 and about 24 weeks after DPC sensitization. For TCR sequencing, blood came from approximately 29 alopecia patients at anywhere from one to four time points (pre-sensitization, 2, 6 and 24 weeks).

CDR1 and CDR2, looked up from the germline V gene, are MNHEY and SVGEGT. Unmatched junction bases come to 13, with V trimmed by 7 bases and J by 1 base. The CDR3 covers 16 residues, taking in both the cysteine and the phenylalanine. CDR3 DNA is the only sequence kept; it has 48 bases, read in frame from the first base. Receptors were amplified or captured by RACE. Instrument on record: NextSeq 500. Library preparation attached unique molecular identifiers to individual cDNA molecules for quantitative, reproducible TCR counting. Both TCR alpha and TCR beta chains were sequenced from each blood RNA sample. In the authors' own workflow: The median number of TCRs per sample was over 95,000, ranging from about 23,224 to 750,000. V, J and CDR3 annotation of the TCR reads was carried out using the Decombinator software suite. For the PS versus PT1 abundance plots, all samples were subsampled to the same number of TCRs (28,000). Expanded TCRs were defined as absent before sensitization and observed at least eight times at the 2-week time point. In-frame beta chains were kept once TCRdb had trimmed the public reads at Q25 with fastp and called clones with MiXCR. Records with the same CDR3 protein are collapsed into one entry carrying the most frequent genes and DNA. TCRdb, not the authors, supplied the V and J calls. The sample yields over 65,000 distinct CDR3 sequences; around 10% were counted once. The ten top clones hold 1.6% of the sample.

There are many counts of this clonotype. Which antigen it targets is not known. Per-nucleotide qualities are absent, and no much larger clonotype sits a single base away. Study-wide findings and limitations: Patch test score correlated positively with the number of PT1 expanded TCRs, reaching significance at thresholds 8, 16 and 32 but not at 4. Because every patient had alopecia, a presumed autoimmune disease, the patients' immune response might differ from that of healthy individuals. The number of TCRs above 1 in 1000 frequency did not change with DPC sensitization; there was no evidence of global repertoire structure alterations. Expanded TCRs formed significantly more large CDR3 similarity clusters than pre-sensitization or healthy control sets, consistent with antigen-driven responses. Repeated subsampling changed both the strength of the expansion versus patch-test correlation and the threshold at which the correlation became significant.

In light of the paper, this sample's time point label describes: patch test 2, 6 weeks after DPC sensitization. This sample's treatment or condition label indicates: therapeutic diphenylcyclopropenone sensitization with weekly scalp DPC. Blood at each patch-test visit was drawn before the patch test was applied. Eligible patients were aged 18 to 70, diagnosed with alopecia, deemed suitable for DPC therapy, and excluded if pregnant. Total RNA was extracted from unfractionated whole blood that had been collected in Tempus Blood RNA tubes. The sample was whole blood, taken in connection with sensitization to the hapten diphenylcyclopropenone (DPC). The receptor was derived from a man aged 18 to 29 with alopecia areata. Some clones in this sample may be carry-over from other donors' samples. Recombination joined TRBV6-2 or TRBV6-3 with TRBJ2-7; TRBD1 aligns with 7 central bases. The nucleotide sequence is TGTGCCAGCACCAGACCCCCGGGACAGCGTTCCTACGAGCAGTACTTC. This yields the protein CASTRPPGQRSYEQYF.